This T cell receptor beta chain is from a study of T cell responses to AZD1222 COVID-19 vaccine. Regarding the study as a whole: Baseline serostatus was positive in only six AZD1222 recipients.

This clone showed up just a few times. Its antigen is as yet unknown. Trimming took off 10 bases at V and 0 bases at J, with 19 bases between the two ends. The CDR3 consists of 15 residues. CDR1 is MNHEY, CDR2 SVGAGI, per germline. Clones were read by immunoSEQ multiplex PCR, and TCRdb kept only the in-frame ones, dropping some. The table has about 99,000 clones, 93% seen once. The clonotype originates from an adult in good health. The material was peripheral blood, obtained on day 0 of AZD1222 vaccination. The chain links TRBV6-5 to TRBJ2-7, with D hard to call. The CDR3 DNA follows: TGTGCCACCGGACGGGCGGATGTAGACTCCTACGAGCAGTACTTC. This gives the protein CATGRADVDSYEQYF.